The present T cell receptor beta chain was sequenced within a study of blood T cells in healthy people across ages. About the study: Template switching caught about one barcoded beta molecule for each two T cells.

This clonotype was seen only a few times. This CDR3 region has 15 residues. Germline assignment: CDR1 MGHDK and CDR2 SYGVNS. Through a sample-barcoded 5' primer and a J-beta primer mix, a second PCR was run for roughly 6 to 11 cycles. In TCRdb, the 5' RACE reads were re-called with MiXCR into one record per CDR3 protein. The data show fewer than 2,000,000 distinct CDR3 sequences, roughly 30% seen once. V is TRBV25-1 and J is TRBJ2-4; weak D call: TRBD1 (6 bases). The DNA end is more similar to TRBJ2-7, so the J call may be wrong. Specimen: blood. The source is a woman between 25 and 40 years old in good health. The CDR3 region is CASSEYGGHSYEQYF. The CDR3 region has the DNA TGTGCCAGCAGTGAATATGGGGGACACTCATACGAGCAGTACTTC.